A single T cell receptor (beta chain) is shown here with its context. Its cognate antigen is unknown. The use of a sample-barcoded 5' primer and a J-beta primer mix characterized a second PCR of about 7 to 12 cycles. A template-switch adaptor that had 12 random nucleotides put a tag on each cDNA molecule. TCRdb itself ran the 5' RACE reads through MiXCR, one entry per CDR3 protein. Seen here are about 1.5 million distinct CDR3 sequences, 35% to 45% observed once, and the top ten hold roughly 8.2%. The V gene end was trimmed by 0 bases and the J gene end by 8 bases; junction bases not matched to a gene: 6. The CDR3 has 13 amino acids. Germline loops: CDR1 SQVTM, CDR2 ANQGSEA. This entry belongs to a study of blood T cells in healthy people across ages. Study as a whole: Template switching recovered approximately one barcoded beta molecule for every two T cells. Study-wide points: Long-lived donors had more naive CD4+ cells and higher diversity than aged donors.

This chain links TRBV29-1 with TRBJ1-2; 7 bases map to TRBD1. The material sequenced was blood. The sequence was collected from a woman aged 18-35 years in good health. The CDR3 region is CSVEDRQGPGYTF. DNA for the CDR3: TGCAGCGTTGAAGACAGACAGGGCCCGGGCTACACCTTC.